Following are 19 T cell receptor beta chains from one sample sequenced in a study of T cell responses to AZD1222 COVID-19 vaccine. Profiled with immunoSEQ multiplex PCR; TCRdb holds only in-frame clones, not every one. The table has about 130,000 clones, around nine tenths seen once. Sequencing used peripheral blood, obtained 28 days after the second AZD1222 dose. These TCRs come from an adult who received the AZD1222 COVID-19 vaccine.

This clone was detected a few times. The J gene is TRBJ2-7, the V gene TRBV6-5, with D perhaps TRBD2 (5 bases). Between the trimmed V and J ends, which lost 8 bases and 6 bases, there was a span of 17 bases. The CDR3 is 13 residues long. Germline loops: CDR1 MNHEY, CDR2 SVGAGI. The CDR3 protein is CASSSTRVGEQYF. DNA of the CDR3: TGTGCCAGCTCCTCGACGAGGGTCGGCGAGCAGTACTTC.

The V call is TRBV11-1, the J call TRBJ2-2, with a tentative D call TRBD1 (5 bases). CDR1 SGHAT and CDR2 FQDESV come from the germline V gene (reference sequence). V was trimmed by 3 bases and J by 6 bases, leaving 11 bases between them. The CDR3 has 14 amino acids. The CDR3 DNA sequence: TGTGCCAGCAGCTTTTCAGGGATGGCCGGGGAGCTGTTTTTT. It codes for CASSFSGMAGELFF.

This chain links TRBV5-6 with TRBJ1-2; maybe TRBD1 (5 bases). The V gene's germline CDR1 is SGHDT and CDR2 YYEEEE. There are 15 residues in the CDR3. V lost 0 bases and J 5 bases, leaving 14 bases between the germline ends. This chain's CDR3 is CASSLAGGIVYGYTF. DNA of the CDR3: TGTGCCAGCAGCTTGGCCGGGGGTATAGTGTATGGCTACACCTTC. The full variable domain, completed using reference TRBV5-6 and TRBJ1-2, is DAGVTQSPTHLIKTRGQQVTLRCSPKSGHDTVSWYQQALGQGPQFIFQYYEEEERQRGNFPDRFSGHQFPNYSSELNVNALLLGDSALYLCASSLAGGIVYGYTFGSGTRLTVV.

V and J are TRBV7-2 and TRBJ1-6; D might be TRBD1 (6 bases). Germline CDR1 and CDR2: SGHTA and FQGNSA. V lost 5 bases to trimming and J lost 8 bases, with 10 bases between them. This CDR3 contains 13 residues. Written as DNA, the CDR3 is TGTGCCAGCAGCCTCTACAGGGATTCACCCCTCCACTTT. Its translation: CASSLYRDSPLHF.

This clone was seen just once. This sequence joins TRBV19 and TRBJ1-1; 9 bases are shared with TRBD1. Germline trimming cut 9 bases from V and 4 bases from J; bases unmatched to any gene: 3. The CDR3 length is 12 residues. The germline CDR1 and CDR2 sequences are LNHDA and SQIVND (reference sequence). CDR3 sequence reads: CASGQGITEAFF. DNA for the CDR3: TGTGCCAGCGGACAGGGGATCACTGAAGCTTTCTTT.

The chain joins TRBV18 to TRBJ2-7, with D possibly matching TRBD1 (6 bases). The V gene lost 0 bases and the J gene lost 2 bases, with 11 bases spanning the gap. From germline, CDR1 is KGHSH and CDR2 LQKENI. CDR3 size: 15 residues. CDR3: CASSPPTGPTYEQYF. As DNA, the CDR3 is TGTGCCAGCTCACCACCTACAGGGCCAACCTACGAGCAGTACTTC. Together with reference TRBV18 and TRBJ2-7, the CDR3 gives the full variable domain: NAGVMQNPRHLVRRRGQEARLRCSPMKGHSHVYWYRQLPEEGLKFMVYLQKENIIDESGMPKERFSAEFPKEGPSILRIQQVVRGDSAAYFCASSPPTGPTYEQYFGPGTRLTVT.

CDR3 loop: CASSEGLAGVGDTQYF. The CDR3 DNA is TGTGCCAGCAGTGAGGGACTAGCGGGAGTTGGGGATACGCAGTATTTT. V and J are TRBV6-1 and TRBJ2-3, with 14 bases that match TRBD2. CDR1 is MNHNS and CDR2 is SASEGT in the germline V gene. The CDR3 covers 16 residues. The junction had 5 bases not matched to a gene; V was cut back by 3 bases and J by 6 bases.

The rearrangement uses TRBV18 and TRBJ2-3, with 10 bases that match TRBD1. Trimming at V came to 5 bases and at J to 4 bases, leaving 9 bases not matched to a gene. Germline CDR1 reads KGHSH; CDR2 reads LQKENI. This CDR3 contains 16 residues. The CDR3 region has the DNA TGTGCCAGCTCAACAACCGGGACAGGGGCCCCAGATACGCAGTATTTT. Translation gives CASSTTGTGAPDTQYF.

This clone was counted once. The chain couples TRBV4-3 to TRBJ1-1; 8 bases agree with TRBD1. This CDR3 is built from 15 residues. Trimming took 4 bases from V and 6 from J; bases not matched to a gene: 10. Looked up from germline, CDR1 is LGHNA and CDR2 is YSLEER. This chain's CDR3 is CASSPRGQGGAEAFF. CDR3 DNA: TGCGCCAGCAGCCCCCGTGGACAGGGCGGGGCTGAAGCTTTCTTT.

The J gene is TRBJ1-1, the V gene TRBV10-3; D not certain. There are 11 residues in the CDR3. V dropped 4 bases and J dropped 5 bases, with 5 bases sitting between them. Germline assignment: CDR1 ENHRY and CDR2 SYGVKD. The CDR3 DNA reads as TGTGCCATCAGTGCCGGGACTGAAGCTTTCTTT. Its translation is CAISAGTEAFF.

The CDR3 DNA reads TGTGCCATCAGTGAGTCTCGACCCGTTCGTGCAGAGACCCAGTACTTC. Translated: CAISESRPVRAETQYF. The chain employs TRBV10-3 and TRBJ2-5; D is uncertain. The V gene's germline CDR1 is ENHRY and CDR2 SYGVKD. The CDR3 consists of 16 residues. Trimming pared 0 bases from V and 4 bases from J, leaving 15 bases between.

The genes are TRBV4-2 and TRBJ2-3; 9 bases match TRBD2. Germline V CDR1 and CDR2: LGHNA, YNFKEQ. This CDR3 has 15 amino acids. Trimming cost V 1 base and J 7 bases; bases outside gene matches: 6. CDR3 nucleotides: TGTGCCAGCAGCCAAGCCCTAGCGGGACTTAATACGCAGTATTTT. Encoded protein: CASSQALAGLNTQYF.

This chain uses TRBV5-1 with TRBJ1-2, with unresolved D. This CDR3 is 13 amino acids long. CDR1 and CDR2 (germline): SGHRS, YFSETQ. V was pared by 1 base and J by 2 bases, with 6 bases between. The CDR3 loop reads CASSLTTNYGYTF. The CDR3 region has the DNA TGCGCCAGCAGCTTGACGACAAACTATGGCTACACCTTC. Combining the CDR3 with reference TRBV5-1 and TRBJ1-2 gives the whole variable domain KAGVTQTPRYLIKTRGQQVTLSCSPISGHRSVSWYQQTPGQGLQFLFEYFSETQRNKGNFPGRFSGRQFSNSRSEMNVSTLELGDSALYLCASSLTTNYGYTFGSGTRLTVV.

This clone was observed a handful of times. The CDR3 DNA is TGTGCCAGCAGTATCTACTACGAGCAGTACTTC. This codes for CASSIYYEQYF. V gene TRBV2 combines with J gene TRBJ2-7; D is uncertain. CDR3 length equals 11 residues. Trimming cost V 5 bases and J 3 bases, with 5 bases left between them. Germline CDR1 SNHLY, CDR2 FYNNEI.

The rearrangement joins TRBV6-2 or TRBV6-3 to TRBJ2-3, with a weak D call TRBD2 (6 bases). Germline CDR1 reads MNHEY; CDR2 reads SVGEGT. V was clipped by 0 bases and J by 5 bases, with 18 bases between them. The CDR3 runs 17 residues. CDR3 bases: TGTGCCAGCAGTTACTCCCCTCGGCGGGAATGGGTAGATACGCAGTATTTT. Translated: CASSYSPRREWVDTQYF.

The V gene is TRBV10-3, the J gene TRBJ1-2; 7 nucleotides match TRBD1. CDR1 ENHRY and CDR2 SYGVKD come from the germline V gene. The CDR3 is made up of 15 amino acids. Trimming cost V 0 bases and J 4 bases; bases outside gene matches: 5. The CDR3 sequence: CAISESEGAGYGYTF. Written as DNA, the CDR3 is TGTGCCATCAGTGAGTCGGAGGGGGCTGGCTATGGCTACACCTTC.

The chain recombines TRBV7-2 with TRBJ2-5; D call uncertain. The V gene's germline CDR1 is SGHTA and CDR2 FQGNSA. The ends were cut back, 5 bases at V and 1 base at J, with 8 bases in the middle. The CDR3 loop spans 13 amino acids. This CDR3 is CASSTRSQETQYF. DNA for the CDR3: TGTGCCAGCAGCACCCGGAGCCAAGAGACCCAGTACTTC.

The V and J genes are TRBV19 and TRBJ1-5; 8 bases agree with TRBD1. Per germline, CDR1 LNHDA and CDR2 SQIVND (reference sequence). The CDR3 is 15 residues long. V shed 5 bases and J 2 bases; nucleotides not matched to a gene: 5. The CDR3 protein is CASSQGAMGNQPQHF. CDR3 nucleotides: TGTGCCAGTAGTCAGGGGGCGATGGGCAATCAGCCCCAGCATTTT.

The chain carries TRBV27 and TRBJ1-1, with no clear D. The CDR3 has 14 amino acids. The V and J ends lost 2 bases and 5 bases respectively, with 12 bases between them. CDR1 MNHEY and CDR2 SMNVEV come from the germline V gene (reference sequence). Here the CDR3 DNA reads TGTGCCAGCAGTTTACGTCCATCGAGGACTGAAGCTTTCTTT. Translation gives CASSLRPSRTEAFF.